These 21 T cell receptor beta chains originate from one sample sequenced in a study of shared clonotypes between healthy human individuals. TCRdb's table, derived via immunoSEQ multiplex PCR, lists solely in-frame clones and lacks some. The sample carries about 490,000 clones, about 80% recorded once. Material for sequencing was PBMCs. The receptors originated from a woman between 35 and 50 years old in good health. Some clones in this sample may be carry-over from other donors' samples.

As regards this clone: The sample has other DNA sequences that encode this CDR3 too. The rearrangement links TRBV6-1 to TRBJ1-1; D gene unclear. The CDR3 is made up of 12 amino acids. V lost 6 bases and J lost 0, with 5 bases in between. Germline V gene data show CDR1 as MNHNS and CDR2 as SASEGT. In DNA, the CDR3 is TGTGCCAGCAGCGAGATGAACACTGAAGCTTTCTTT. This codes for CASSEMNTEAFF.

This clone has just a few counts. The rearrangement uses TRBV19 and TRBJ2-4, with 7 positions matching TRBD1. This CDR3 spans 13 amino acids. Germline CDR1 LNHDA, CDR2 SQIVND (reference sequence). J was trimmed by 5 bases and V by 3 bases; bases with no gene match: 1. The CDR3 coding sequence is TGTGCCAGTAGTATCGACAGGGAAAACATTCAGTACTTC. Translated: CASSIDRENIQYF.

Points on this clone: This likely reflects a read error, since a far larger clone is one base away. The V gene is TRBV5-6, the J gene TRBJ1-2; 9 bases are shared with TRBD1. Germline assignment: CDR1 SGHDT and CDR2 YYEEEE. This CDR3 region has 16 residues. The V and J ends lost 3 bases and 2 bases, in that order; junction bases with no gene match: 8. Written as DNA, the CDR3 is TGTGCCAGCAGCTATTTGGGACAGGGATTGAACTATGGCTACACCTTC. Translation gives CASSYLGQGLNYGYTF.

The chain combines TRBV19 with TRBJ1-4, with D uncertain. V was cut by 6 bases and J by 11 bases, with 13 bases left in between. The CDR3 runs to 12 residues. Per germline, CDR1 LNHDA and CDR2 SQIVND (reference sequence). CDR3 bases: TGTGCCAGTAGCCCTCCGCCGGGGAAACTGTTTTTT. Translating gives CASSPPPGKLFF. Full variable domain (missing parts from reference TRBV19 and TRBJ1-4): DGGITQSPKYLFRKEGQNVTLSCEQNLNHDAMYWYRQDPGQGLRLIYYSQIVNDFQKGDIAEGYSVSREKKESFPLTVTSAQKNPTAFYLCASSPPPGKLFFGSGTQLSVL.

In DNA, the CDR3 is TGTGCCAGCAGCGCAAAAGGGATCTTAGGCTACGAGCAGTACTTC. Translated: CASSAKGILGYEQYF. J is TRBJ2-7 and V is TRBV9; unclear D gene. The germline gives CDR1 SGDLS, CDR2 YYNGEE. The V end lost 3 bases, the J end lost 3 bases, and 16 bases lay between the germline ends. CDR3 length: 15 amino acids.

The genes are TRBV4-2 and TRBJ1-2; D not resolved. The CDR3 length is 14 residues. The germline V gene encodes CDR1 LGHNA and CDR2 YNFKEQ. V lost 0 bases and J lost 7, with 12 bases in between. CDR3 sequence (DNA): TGTGCCAGCAGCCAAGATCGCGGGCCCTTTGGCTACACCTTC. It translates to CASSQDRGPFGYTF.

This clone was observed once. This chain connects TRBV29-1 to TRBJ2-7, with 8 nucleotides matching TRBD1. After removal of 4 bases from V and 4 bases from J, the junction contained 9 bases not matched to a gene. The CDR3 covers 14 residues. Per germline, CDR1 SQVTM and CDR2 ANQGSEA. The CDR3 DNA follows: TGCAGCGTTGCCCCCGGGACAGGTGATTACGAGCAGTACTTC. Protein sequence: CSVAPGTGDYEQYF.

The genes are TRBV7-9 and TRBJ2-5; TRBD1 aligns across 8 bases. The CDR3 contains 16 residues. The V gene end was trimmed by 4 bases and the J gene end by 5 bases; junction bases not matched to a gene: 12. Germline V gene lookup returns CDR1 SEHNR and CDR2 FQNEAQ (reference sequence). The CDR3 sequence: CASSSPTTGASETQYF. The CDR3 bases are TGTGCCAGCAGCTCACCTACGACAGGGGCGAGCGAGACCCAGTACTTC.

This clone is a singleton in its sample. This chain connects TRBV9 to TRBJ2-5; 8 bases line up with TRBD2. The CDR3 runs to 16 residues. V was pared by 0 bases and J by 4 bases, with 8 bases of the junction left unmatched. The germline gives CDR1 SGDLS, CDR2 YYNGEE. The CDR3 coding sequence is TGTGCCAGCAGCGTAGTTGCTAGCGGGCTGGGAGAGACCCAGTACTTC. It is translated as CASSVVASGLGETQYF.

In its sample, this clone was seen many times. The chain combines TRBV7-6 with TRBJ2-5; D uncertain. Germline values: CDR1 SGHVS, CDR2 FNYEAQ. The CDR3 extends over 14 amino acids. Trimming shortened V by 5 bases and J by 2 bases, and 12 bases separated the two germline ends. The chain's CDR3 is CASSLGFGQETQYF. CDR3 DNA: TGTGCCAGCAGCCTCGGTTTTGGGCAAGAGACCCAGTACTTC.

Regarding this clone: A much larger clone lies a single base off, so this may be a read error. The same CDR3 also results from other DNA sequences found in this sample. The chain joins TRBV5-1 to TRBJ2-5; no clear D. CDR3 size: 13 residues. Between the trimmed V and J ends, which lost 0 bases and 1 base, there was a span of 4 bases. CDR1 is SGHRS and CDR2 is YFSETQ in the germline V gene. CDR3 sequence: CASSLEVQETQYF. The CDR3 DNA is TGCGCCAGCAGCTTGGAAGTCCAAGAGACCCAGTACTTC.

This clone was recorded only once. The V and J genes are TRBV7-7 and TRBJ2-2, with a tentative D call TRBD1 (5 bases). CDR1 and CDR2 from the germline V gene are SSHAT and FNYEAQ (reference sequence). This CDR3 is 15 amino acids long. Trimming took off 5 bases at V and 0 bases at J, with 10 bases between the two ends. CDR3 sequence reads: CASSPDRPNTGELFF. The DNA for the CDR3 is TGTGCCAGCAGCCCCGACAGACCGAACACCGGGGAGCTGTTTTTT.

This chain links TRBV18 with TRBJ2-3; TRBD2 agrees at 7 bases. Germline V CDR1 and CDR2: KGHSH, LQKENI. The CDR3 contains 16 residues. With V trimmed by 0 bases and J by 1 base, 4 bases remained unmatched. CDR3: CASSPPERGRTDTQYF. The CDR3 region has the DNA TGTGCCAGCTCACCACCTGAGCGGGGTCGCACAGATACGCAGTATTTT. Full variable domain (outside the CDR3, taken from reference TRBV18 and TRBJ2-3): NAGVMQNPRHLVRRRGQEARLRCSPMKGHSHVYWYRQLPEEGLKFMVYLQKENIIDESGMPKERFSAEFPKEGPSILRIQQVVRGDSAAYFCASSPPERGRTDTQYFGPGTRLTVL.

This clone was found a few times. Other DNA sequences in the sample encode the same CDR3. The chain uses TRBV20-1 and TRBJ2-5; D remains unclear. CDR1 is DFQATT and CDR2 is SNEGSKA in the germline V gene (reference sequence). The CDR3 consists of 10 residues. Trimming removed 5 bases at V and 4 bases at J, with 5 bases between. The CDR3, as DNA: TGCAGTGCTGGTCTAGAGACCCAGTACTTC. It is translated as CSAGLETQYF.

This rearrangement joins TRBV2 to TRBJ2-7; 8 bases fit TRBD2. The ends lost 4 bases at V and 6 bases at J; junction bases unmatched: 11. This CDR3 comprises 15 residues. Germline V gene lookup returns CDR1 SNHLY and CDR2 FYNNEI. CDR3 DNA: TGTGCCAGCAGTGGTGAGGGCGGGAGGCGATTCGAGCAGTACTTC. It encodes CASSGEGGRRFEQYF.

V usage is TRBV4-2 and J usage is TRBJ1-2; TRBD1 matches at 9 bases. The CDR3 is made up of 15 amino acids. With V trimmed by 0 bases and J by 7 bases, 6 bases remained unmatched. Germline V gene data show CDR1 as LGHNA and CDR2 as YNFKEQ. The CDR3 sequence is CASSQDRDRVGGYTF. Here the CDR3 DNA reads TGTGCCAGCAGCCAAGATAGGGACAGGGTTGGTGGCTACACCTTC.

The V call is TRBV5-8, the J call TRBJ2-7; 9 nucleotides align to TRBD1. Germline CDR1 SGHTS, CDR2 YDEGEE. Trimming removed 0 bases from V and 6 bases from J; junction bases left unmatched: 10. The CDR3 totals 16 residues. This chain's CDR3 is CASSLGAGTGSLEQYF. As DNA, the CDR3 is TGTGCCAGCAGCTTGGGTGCCGGGACAGGGAGTCTCGAGCAGTACTTC.

This clone appeared a few times. This rearrangement joins TRBV2 to TRBJ1-1; D remains unclear. Trimming cost V 7 bases and J 1 base, with 7 bases left between them. The CDR3 spans 12 residues. CDR1 is SNHLY, CDR2 FYNNEI, per germline. In nucleotides, the CDR3 is TGTGCCAGCAAACAGACGAACACTGAAGCTTTCTTT. It specifies CASKQTNTEAFF.

The genes are TRBV28 and TRBJ2-7; TRBD2 aligns across 8 bases. Germline V gene lookup returns CDR1 MDHEN and CDR2 SYDVKM. V shed 5 bases, J shed 2 bases, and the junction held 11 bases outside the gene matches. The CDR3 runs to 16 residues. Here the CDR3 reads CASSPIGTRATYEQYF. The CDR3 DNA reads TGTGCCAGCAGTCCTATCGGGACTAGGGCAACCTACGAGCAGTACTTC.

This clone showed up just once. V usage is TRBV5-1 and J usage is TRBJ1-1, with D unresolved. CDR3 length: 13 residues. In germline, CDR1 is SGHRS, CDR2 YFSETQ. V dropped 0 bases and J dropped 4 bases, with 7 bases sitting between them. As DNA, the CDR3 is TGCGCCAGCAGCTTGGGGATGAGCACTGAAGCTTTCTTT. Protein product: CASSLGMSTEAFF. The full variable domain, its missing parts supplied by reference TRBV5-1 and TRBJ1-1, is KAGVTQTPRYLIKTRGQQVTLSCSPISGHRSVSWYQQTPGQGLQFLFEYFSETQRNKGNFPGRFSGRQFSNSRSEMNVSTLELGDSALYLCASSLGMSTEAFFGQGTRLTVV.

This rearrangement joins TRBV6-6 to TRBJ2-3; TRBD2 matches 7 bases. The CDR3 contains 15 residues. Germline V lookup: CDR1 MNHNY, CDR2 SVGAGI (reference sequence). V shed 5 bases, J shed 4 bases, and the junction held 9 bases outside the gene matches. In DNA form, the CDR3 reads TGTGCCAGCAGTACGCCGGGACTAACACCAGATACGCAGTATTTT. Protein: CASSTPGLTPDTQYF.